This T cell receptor (beta chain) was captured in a study of OX40 agonist ivuxolimab in advanced cancers. The CDR3 has 14 residues. J gave up 7 bases and V 6 bases, and 9 bases lay outside the gene matches. Germline values: CDR1 MNHNY, CDR2 SVGAGI (reference sequence). The data were produced by immunoSEQ multiplex PCR, yet TCRdb's version contains in-frame clones alone and is incomplete. This table holds some 7,100 clones, about nine tenths found once. The input for sequencing was CD4+ or CD8+ T cells sorted from blood, taken in a trial of the OX40 agonist ivuxolimab. This clonotype originated in an adult with an advanced solid tumor such as melanoma, head and neck, liver or kidney cancer. The chain combines TRBV6-6 with TRBJ2-3; 8 nucleotides agree with TRBD2. The CDR3 protein is CASSPSGRLHTQYF. The CDR3 DNA follows: TGTGCCAGCAGCCCTAGCGGGCGGTTACATACGCAGTATTTT.